This T cell receptor (beta chain) was documented in a study of Ad26.COV2.S vaccination and SARS-CoV-2 variants. Study-wide findings and caveats: Substantial post-vaccination breadth of spike-specific CD8+ and CD4+ T cell responses was reported.

The method was immunoSEQ multiplex PCR; TCRdb's version includes in-frame clones alone and lacks a portion of them. Of roughly 500,000 clones listed, 85% to 90% are singletons. Indicated treatment: 15 to 20 received Ad26.COV2.S at low or high dose, single or two shots; about 5 received placebo; per-sample allocation not given. It was on day 63 after the first vaccine or placebo injection that samples were taken. As to this clone: Its antigen is as yet unknown.

The CDR3 loop spans 14 amino acids. CDR1 MGHDK and CDR2 SYGVNS come from the germline V gene. The ends were cut back, 8 bases at V and 3 bases at J, with 16 bases in the middle. This TCR derives from a person aged 18-65 years who received the Ad26.COV2.S COVID-19 vaccine or a placebo. The rearrangement joins TRBV25-1 to TRBJ1-1; possibly TRBD1 for D (5 bases). Sequencing used peripheral blood, obtained in a trial of Ad26.COV2.S vaccine versus placebo. The CDR3 protein is CASSCQGGDTEAFF. CDR3 sequence (DNA): TGTGCCAGCTCATGTCAGGGTGGGGACACTGAAGCTTTCTTT.